The T cell receptor (beta chain) under discussion was sequenced for a study of T-cell reconstitution after alpha-beta-depleted transplantation in children. Preparation of the TCRbeta library used unique molecular identifiers. TCRdb redid the calling of the PCR reads with MiXCR, one entry per CDR3 protein. The sample has about 250,000 distinct CDR3 sequences, 24% seen once. The length of the CDR3 is 15 residues. The V end was cut by 4 bases, the J end by 2 bases, with 13 bases between. CDR1 is SGHAT and CDR2 is FQDESV in the germline V gene (reference sequence). This chain uses TRBV11-1 with TRBJ2-3; D is possibly TRBD2 (5 bases). Specimen: PBMCs, mostly from graft donor cells, collected 360 days after TCRalphabeta/CD19-depleted stem cell transplant. This clonotype was sampled from a female patient aged 2-9 years who had a stem cell transplant for congenital amegakaryocytic thrombocytopenia, so the T cells may come from the graft donor. CDR3 bases: TGTGCCAGCAGCTCAGGACTCGACTACACAGATACGCAGTATTTT. Translated, it gives CASSSGLDYTDTQYF.